The 4 T cell receptor beta chains listed next were all sequenced from one sample in a study of molecular identifiers for immune sequencing clone quantification. TCRdb analysed the PCR reads with MiXCR anew, one entry per CDR3 protein. The repertoire holds fewer than 350,000 distinct CDR3 sequences, with 20% to 25% as singletons. The sequenced material came from naive CD8+ T cells from blood, with Jurkat cell RNA spiked in. This sample's subset: FACS-sorted CD8+CD4-CCR7+CD45RA+ naive T cells. The receptors were gathered from a human donor in good health. Some libraries in this study had Jurkat cell RNA spiked in.

The sample holds a few counts of this clonotype. J is TRBJ1-1 and V is TRBV15; D is perhaps TRBD1 (5 bases). With 0 bases removed from V and 1 base from J, the gap between germline ends came to 9 bases. From germline, CDR1 is LNHNV and CDR2 YYDKDF (reference sequence). This CDR3 comprises 15 residues. CDR3 residues: CATSRDLGRNTEAFF. The CDR3 DNA sequence: TGTGCCACCAGCAGAGATCTGGGACGGAACACTGAAGCTTTCTTT.

This chain uses TRBV12-3 or TRBV12-4 with TRBJ1-5; D is perhaps TRBD1 (6 bases). Trimming cost V 5 bases and J 6 bases, with 17 bases left between them. The CDR3 extends over 15 amino acids. The CDR3 here is CASSPLDRAFQPQHF. DNA of the CDR3: TGTGCCAGCAGTCCTTTGGACAGAGCGTTTCAGCCCCAGCATTTT.

This clonotype was seen many times. The V gene is TRBV10-2, the J gene TRBJ1-5, with no clear D. The CDR3 is 15 residues long. The germline gives CDR1 WSHSY, CDR2 SAAADI. The V gene lost 9 bases and the J gene lost 0 bases, with 15 bases spanning the gap. The CDR3, as DNA: TGCGCCAGTGGCGGGTCTTCTTATAGCAATCAGCCCCAGCATTTT. Its protein is CASGGSSYSNQPQHF.

This clonotype was detected only once. This could be a read error, since a much larger clone is one nucleotide away. The V call is TRBV19, the J call TRBJ1-3; D is undetermined. The CDR3 loop spans 14 amino acids. CDR1 LNHDA and CDR2 SQIVND come from the germline V gene (reference sequence). The CDR3 loop is CASSMWFSGNTIHF. Here the CDR3 DNA reads TGTGCCAGTAGTATGTGGTTTTCTGGAAACACCATACATTTT. The full variable domain, in which reference TRBV19 and TRBJ1-3 provide the parts outside the CDR3, is DGGITQSPKYLFRKEGQNVTLSCEQNLNHDAMYWYRQDPGQGLRLIYYSQIVNDFQKGDIAEGYSVSREKKESFPLTVTSAQKNPTAFYLCASSMWFSGNTIHFGEGSWLTVV.